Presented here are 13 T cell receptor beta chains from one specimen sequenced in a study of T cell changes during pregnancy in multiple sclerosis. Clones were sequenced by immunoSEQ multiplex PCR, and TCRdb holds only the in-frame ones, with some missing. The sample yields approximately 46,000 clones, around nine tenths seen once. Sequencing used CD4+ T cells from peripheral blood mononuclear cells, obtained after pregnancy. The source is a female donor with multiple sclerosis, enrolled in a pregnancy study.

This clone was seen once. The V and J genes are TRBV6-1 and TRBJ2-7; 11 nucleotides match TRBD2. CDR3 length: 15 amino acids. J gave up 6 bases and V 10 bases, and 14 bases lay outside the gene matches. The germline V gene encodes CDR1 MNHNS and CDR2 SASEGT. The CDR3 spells CATPRGLAVPGEQYF. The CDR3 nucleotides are TGTGCCACCCCGAGGGGACTAGCGGTTCCCGGCGAGCAGTACTTC.

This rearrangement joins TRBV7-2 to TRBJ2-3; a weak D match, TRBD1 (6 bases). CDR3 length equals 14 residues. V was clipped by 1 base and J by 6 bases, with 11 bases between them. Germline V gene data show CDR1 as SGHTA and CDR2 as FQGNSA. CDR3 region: CASSLDQGRDTQYF. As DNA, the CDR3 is TGTGCCAGCAGCTTAGACCAGGGGCGGGATACGCAGTATTTT. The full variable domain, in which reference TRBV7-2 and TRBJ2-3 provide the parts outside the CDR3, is GAGVSQSPSNKVTEKGKDVELRCDPISGHTALYWYRQSLGQGLEFLIYFQGNSAPDKSGLPSDRFSAERTGGSVSTLTIQRTQQEDSAVYLCASSLDQGRDTQYFGPGTRLTVL.

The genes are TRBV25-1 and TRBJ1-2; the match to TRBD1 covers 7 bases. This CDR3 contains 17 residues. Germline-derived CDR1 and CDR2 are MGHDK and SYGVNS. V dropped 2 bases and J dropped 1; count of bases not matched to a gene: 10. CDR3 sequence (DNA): TGTGCCAGCAGTGAAGACCCGGGACAGAGCCTTAACTATGGCTACACCTTC. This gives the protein CASSEDPGQSLNYGYTF.

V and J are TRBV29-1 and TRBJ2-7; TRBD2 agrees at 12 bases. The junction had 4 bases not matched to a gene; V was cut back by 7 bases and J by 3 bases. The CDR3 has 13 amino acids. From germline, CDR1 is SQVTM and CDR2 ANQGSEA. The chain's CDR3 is CSARTSGVYEQYF. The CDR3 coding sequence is TGCAGCGCCCGGACTAGCGGGGTCTACGAGCAGTACTTC.

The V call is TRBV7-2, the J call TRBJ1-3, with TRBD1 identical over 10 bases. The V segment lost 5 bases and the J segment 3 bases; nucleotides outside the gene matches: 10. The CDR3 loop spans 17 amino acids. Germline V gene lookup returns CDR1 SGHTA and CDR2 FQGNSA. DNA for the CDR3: TGTGCCAGCAGCCCCCCGACAGGGGGCTCGGGTGGAAACACCATATATTTT. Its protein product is CASSPPTGGSGGNTIYF.

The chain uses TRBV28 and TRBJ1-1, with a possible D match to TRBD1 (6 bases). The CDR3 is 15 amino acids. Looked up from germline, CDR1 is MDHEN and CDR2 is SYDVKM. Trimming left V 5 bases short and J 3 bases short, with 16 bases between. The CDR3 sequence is CASSPLQGHHTEAFF. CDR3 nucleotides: TGTGCCAGCAGTCCCCTCCAGGGGCACCACACTGAAGCTTTCTTT.

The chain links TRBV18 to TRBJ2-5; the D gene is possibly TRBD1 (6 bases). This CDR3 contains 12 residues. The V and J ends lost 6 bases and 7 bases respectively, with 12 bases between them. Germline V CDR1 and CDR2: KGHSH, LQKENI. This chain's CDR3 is CASSPLGGTQYF. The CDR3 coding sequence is TGTGCCAGCTCCCCTCTAGGGGGGACCCAGTACTTC.

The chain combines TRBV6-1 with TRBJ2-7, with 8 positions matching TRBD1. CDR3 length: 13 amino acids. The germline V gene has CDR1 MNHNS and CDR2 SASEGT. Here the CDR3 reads CTSSWDRTYEQYF. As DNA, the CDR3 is TGTACCTCAAGTTGGGACAGGACCTACGAGCAGTACTTC.

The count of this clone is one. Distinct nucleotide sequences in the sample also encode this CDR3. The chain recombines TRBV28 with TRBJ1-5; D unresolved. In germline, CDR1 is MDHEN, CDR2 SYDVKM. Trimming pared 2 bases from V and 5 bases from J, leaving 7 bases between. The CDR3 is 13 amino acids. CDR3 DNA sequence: TGTGCCAGCAGTTTAAACCTAGATCAGCCCCAGCATTTT. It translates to CASSLNLDQPQHF.

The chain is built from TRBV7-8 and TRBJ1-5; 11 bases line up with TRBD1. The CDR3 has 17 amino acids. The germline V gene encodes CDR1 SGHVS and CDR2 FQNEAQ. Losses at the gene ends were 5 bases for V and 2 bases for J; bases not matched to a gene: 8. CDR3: CASSTRTGGIGNQPQHF. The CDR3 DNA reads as TGTGCCAGCAGCACCCGGACAGGGGGCATCGGCAATCAGCCCCAGCATTTT. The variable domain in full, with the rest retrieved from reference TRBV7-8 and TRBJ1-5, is GAGVSQSPRYKVAKRGQDVALRCDPISGHVSLFWYQQALGQGPEFLTYFQNEAQLDKSGLPSDRFFAERPEGSVSTLKIQRTQQEDSAVYLCASSTRTGGIGNQPQHFGDGTRLSIL.

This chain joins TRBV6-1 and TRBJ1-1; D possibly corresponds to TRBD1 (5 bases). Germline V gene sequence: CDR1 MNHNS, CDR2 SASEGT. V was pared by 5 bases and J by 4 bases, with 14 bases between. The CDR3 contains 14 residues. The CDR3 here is CASSSGSSRTEAFF. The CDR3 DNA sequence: TGTGCCAGCAGTTCAGGGTCGAGCCGCACTGAAGCTTTCTTT.

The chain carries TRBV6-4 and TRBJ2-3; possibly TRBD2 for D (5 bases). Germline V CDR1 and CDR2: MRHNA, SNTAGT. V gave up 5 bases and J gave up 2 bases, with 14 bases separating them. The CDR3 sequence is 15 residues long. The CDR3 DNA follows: TGTGCCAGCAGTCCGTTTGGGCGGGCCACAGATACGCAGTATTTT. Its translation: CASSPFGRATDTQYF.

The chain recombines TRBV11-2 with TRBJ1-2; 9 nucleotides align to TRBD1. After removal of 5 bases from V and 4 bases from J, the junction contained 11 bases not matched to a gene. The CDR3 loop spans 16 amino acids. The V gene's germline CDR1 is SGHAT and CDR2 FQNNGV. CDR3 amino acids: CASSPWTGVGAYGYTF. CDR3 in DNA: TGTGCCAGCAGCCCCTGGACAGGGGTTGGGGCCTATGGCTACACCTTC. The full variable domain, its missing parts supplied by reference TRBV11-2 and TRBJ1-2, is EAGVAQSPRYKIIEKRQSVAFWCNPISGHATLYWYQQILGQGPKLLIQFQNNGVVDDSQLPKDRFSAERLKGVDSTLKIQPAKLEDSAVYLCASSPWTGVGAYGYTFGSGTRLTVV.